The T cell receptor beta chain under discussion was sequenced for a study of blood T cell repertoires in COVID-19. Across roughly 25 US areas, participants ranged in age from 18 to 89 years. Germline CDR1 SGHNT, CDR2 YYREEE (reference sequence). This CDR3 spans 15 amino acids. V dropped 0 bases and J dropped 0 bases, with 4 bases sitting between them. Under the authors' procedure: Amplification of reference gene primers was used by the study to estimate nucleated cell counts. Method: immunoSEQ multiplex PCR; TCRdb's copy keeps in-frame clones and lacks some. Clone size and V and J calls were adopted from that table, with D and trimming inferred from the DNA. The sample has 230,000 or so clones, 80% to 85% seen once; the top ten hold around 3.6%.

The sequenced sample consisted of PBMCs or T cells enriched from blood (not recorded which). The clonotype comes from a man aged 45-60 years who had recovered from COVID-19. V and J are TRBV5-4 and TRBJ2-6; D is unclear. The CDR3 loop reads CASSLDLSGANVLTF. The CDR3 nucleotides read TGTGCCAGCAGCTTGGATCTCTCTGGGGCCAACGTCCTGACTTTC. The full variable domain, with the rest looked up from reference TRBV5-4 and TRBJ2-6, is ETGVTQSPTHLIKTRGQQVTLRCSSQSGHNTVSWYQQALGQGPQFIFQYYREEENGRGNFPPRFSGLQFPNYSSELNVNALELDDSALYLCASSLDLSGANVLTFGAGSRLTVL.